A single T cell receptor beta chain is shown here with its context. In germline, CDR1 is MDHEN, CDR2 SYDVKM. J was trimmed by 4 bases and V by 6 bases; bases with no gene match: 6. CDR3 length: 14 amino acids. The assay was immunoSEQ multiplex PCR, and TCRdb's table has in-frame clones only and misses some. The sample contains a few hundred thousand clones, about 86% of which appear only once. The sample is drawn from a study of blood T cell repertoires in COVID-19. The genes are TRBV28 and TRBJ2-7, with 10 bases matching TRBD1. The receptor was derived from a woman aged 25 to 39 who had recovered from COVID-19. Sequencing input: peripheral blood. CDR3 amino acids: CASSQTGGRYEQYF. CDR3 DNA sequence: TGTGCCAGCAGCCAGACAGGGGGCCGGTACGAGCAGTACTTC.